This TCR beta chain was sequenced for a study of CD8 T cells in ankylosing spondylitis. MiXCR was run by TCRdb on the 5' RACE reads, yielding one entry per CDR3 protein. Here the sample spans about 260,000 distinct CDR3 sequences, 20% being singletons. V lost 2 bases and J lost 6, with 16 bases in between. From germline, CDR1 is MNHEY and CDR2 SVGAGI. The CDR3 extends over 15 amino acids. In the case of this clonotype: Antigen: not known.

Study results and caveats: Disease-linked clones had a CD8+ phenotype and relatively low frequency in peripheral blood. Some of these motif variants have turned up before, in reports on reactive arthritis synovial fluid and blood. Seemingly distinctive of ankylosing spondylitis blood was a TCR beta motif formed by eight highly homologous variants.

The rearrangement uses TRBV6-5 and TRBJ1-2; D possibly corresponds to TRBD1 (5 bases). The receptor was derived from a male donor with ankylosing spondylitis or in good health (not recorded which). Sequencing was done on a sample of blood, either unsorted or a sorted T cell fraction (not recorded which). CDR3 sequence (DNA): TGTGCCAGCAGTTACGGGTCCGTAGGGGACCATGGCTACACCTTC. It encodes CASSYGSVGDHGYTF.